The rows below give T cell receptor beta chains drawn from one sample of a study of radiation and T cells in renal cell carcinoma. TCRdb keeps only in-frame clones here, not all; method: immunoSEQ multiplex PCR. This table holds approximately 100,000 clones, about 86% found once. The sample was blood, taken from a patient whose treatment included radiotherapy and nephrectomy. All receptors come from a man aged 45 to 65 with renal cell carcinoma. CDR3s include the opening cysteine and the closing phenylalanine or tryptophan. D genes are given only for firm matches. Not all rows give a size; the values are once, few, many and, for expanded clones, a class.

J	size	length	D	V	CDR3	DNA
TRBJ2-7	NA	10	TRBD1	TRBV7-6	CASSGDRGHF	TGTGCCAGCAGCGGGGACAGGGGACACTTC
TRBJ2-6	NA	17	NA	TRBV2	CASSTPRDRSGANVLTF	TGTGCCAGCAGTACTCCGCGGGACAGATCTGGGGCCAACGTCCTGACTTTC
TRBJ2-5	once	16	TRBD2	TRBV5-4	CASSLQLAGGQETQYF	TGTGCCAGCAGCTTGCAACTAGCGGGAGGACAAGAGACCCAGTACTTC
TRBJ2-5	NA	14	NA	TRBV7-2	CASSQGLNQETQYF	TGTGCCAGCAGCCAAGGACTGAACCAAGAGACCCAGTACTTC
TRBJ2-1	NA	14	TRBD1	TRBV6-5	CASSFGTADNEQFF	TGTGCCAGCAGTTTTGGGACAGCCGACAATGAGCAGTTCTTC
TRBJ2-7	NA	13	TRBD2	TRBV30	CAWSRSGFYEQYF	TGTGCCTGGAGTCGTAGCGGGTTCTACGAGCAGTACTTC
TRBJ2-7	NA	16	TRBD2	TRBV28	CASRELAEPTSYEQYF	TGTGCCAGCAGGGAACTAGCGGAACCAACCTCCTACGAGCAGTACTTC
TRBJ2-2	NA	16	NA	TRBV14	CASSHDRPQLGGELFF	TGTGCCAGCAGCCATGATCGACCCCAACTTGGCGGGGAGCTGTTTTTT
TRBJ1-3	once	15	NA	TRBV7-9	CASSPRLTSGNTIYF	TGTGCCAGCAGTCCTAGACTTACCTCTGGAAACACCATATATTTT
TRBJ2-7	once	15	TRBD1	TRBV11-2	CASSLGTGPYYEQYF	TGTGCCAGCAGCTTAGGGACAGGGCCTTACTACGAGCAGTACTTC
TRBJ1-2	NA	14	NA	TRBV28	CASSLGGTNYGYTF	TGTGCCAGCAGTTTAGGCGGTACTAACTATGGCTACACCTTC
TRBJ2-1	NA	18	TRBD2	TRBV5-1	CASSPTPVMAGGLNEQFF	TGCGCCAGCAGCCCGACCCCTGTGATGGCGGGGGGGCTCAATGAGCAGTTCTTC
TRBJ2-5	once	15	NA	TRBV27	CASSSFREPGETQYF	TGTGCCAGCAGTTCCTTCCGGGAGCCCGGGGAGACCCAGTACTTC
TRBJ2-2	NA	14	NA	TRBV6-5	CASFRAGLTGELFF	TGTGCCAGCTTTCGAGCAGGGTTGACCGGGGAGCTGTTTTTT
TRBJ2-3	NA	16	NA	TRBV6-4	CASSARRAGSTDTQYF	TGTGCCAGCAGTGCGCGGAGGGCGGGAAGCACAGATACGCAGTATTTT
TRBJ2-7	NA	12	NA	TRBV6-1	CASSERGYEQYF	TGTGCCAGCAGTGAAAGGGGCTACGAGCAGTACTTC
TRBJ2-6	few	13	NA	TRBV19	CATLISGANVLTF	TGTGCCACTCTGATCTCTGGGGCCAACGTCCTGACTTTC
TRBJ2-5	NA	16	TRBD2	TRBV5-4	CASSLATSANPETQYF	TGTGCCAGCAGCTTGGCGACTAGCGCTAACCCAGAGACCCAGTACTTC
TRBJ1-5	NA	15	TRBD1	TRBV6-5	CASSLRTGSSQPQHF	TGTGCCAGCAGTCTGAGGACAGGGAGCAGTCAGCCCCAGCATTTT
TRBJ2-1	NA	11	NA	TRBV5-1	CASSFYHEQFF	TGCGCCAGCAGCTTCTATCATGAGCAGTTCTTC
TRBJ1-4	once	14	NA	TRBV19	CAAKGGPEGEKLFF	TGTGCCGCCAAGGGGGGCCCTGAGGGGGAAAAACTGTTTTTT
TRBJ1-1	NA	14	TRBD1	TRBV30	CAWKPGQGVSEAFF	TGTGCCTGGAAACCGGGACAGGGGGTTTCTGAAGCTTTCTTT
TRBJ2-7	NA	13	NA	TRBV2	CASRQETRYEQYF	TGTGCCAGCAGGCAGGAAACGCGCTACGAGCAGTACTTC
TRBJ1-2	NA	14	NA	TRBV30	CAWSVHRGRIGYTF	TGTGCCTGGAGTGTTCACCGGGGGCGGATAGGCTACACCTTC
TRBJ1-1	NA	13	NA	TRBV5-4	CASSIQGPTEAFF	TGTGCCAGCAGCATACAGGGTCCCACTGAAGCTTTCTTT
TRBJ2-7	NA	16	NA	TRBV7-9	CASSLILTGASYEQYF	TGTGCCAGCAGCTTGATCCTAACGGGAGCATCCTACGAGCAGTACTTC
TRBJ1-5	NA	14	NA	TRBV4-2	CASSRTPSNQPQHF	TGTGCCAGCAGTCGAACACCTAGCAATCAGCCCCAGCATTTT
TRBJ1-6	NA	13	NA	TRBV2	CASMGGENSPLHF	TGTGCCAGCATGGGAGGAGAGAATTCACCCCTCCACTTT
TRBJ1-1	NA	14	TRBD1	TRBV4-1	CASSRGQVVAEAFF	TGCGCCAGCAGCCGCGGACAGGTAGTCGCTGAAGCTTTCTTT
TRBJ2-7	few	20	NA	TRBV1	CTSSQELNNLACHLPVEQYF	TGCACCAGCAGCCAAGAACTTAACAATCTCGCGTGTCACCTACCAGTGGAGCAGTACTTC
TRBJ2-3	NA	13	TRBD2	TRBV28	CATLAGATDTQYF	TGTGCCACCTTAGCGGGAGCGACAGATACGCAGTATTTT
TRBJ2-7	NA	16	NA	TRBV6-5	CASSSHPSSANYEQYF	TGTGCCAGCAGTTCCCATCCGTCTAGCGCAAACTACGAGCAGTACTTC
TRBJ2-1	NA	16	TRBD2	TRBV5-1	CASSVGLAGGYNEQFF	TGCGCCAGCAGCGTCGGACTAGCGGGGGGTTACAATGAGCAGTTCTTC
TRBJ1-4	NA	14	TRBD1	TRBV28	CASVTGGEGEKLFF	TGTGCCTCCGTGACAGGGGGCGAGGGTGAAAAACTGTTTTTT
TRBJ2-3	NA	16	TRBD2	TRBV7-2	CASSLLGTSGGDTQYF	TGTGCCAGCAGCTTACTCGGGACTAGCGGGGGGGATACGCAGTATTTT
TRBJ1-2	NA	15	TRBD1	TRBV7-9	CASSLTPGQGPGYTF	TGTGCCAGCAGCTTAACTCCCGGACAGGGTCCCGGCTACACCTTC
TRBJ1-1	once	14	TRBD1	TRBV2	CASREGARDTEAFF	TGTGCCAGCAGAGAGGGGGCCCGGGACACTGAAGCTTTCTTT
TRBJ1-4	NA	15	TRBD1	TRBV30	CAWSDPTGSNEKLFF	TGTGCCTGGAGTGACCCGACAGGGAGTAATGAAAAACTGTTTTTT
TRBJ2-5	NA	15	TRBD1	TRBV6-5	CASSPGTGLKETQYF	TGTGCCAGCAGTCCCGGGACAGGGCTAAAAGAGACCCAGTACTTC
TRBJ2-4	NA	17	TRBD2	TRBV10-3	CAISEFLAGDGVNIQYF	TGTGCCATCAGTGAGTTTCTAGCGGGAGATGGGGTGAACATTCAGTACTTC
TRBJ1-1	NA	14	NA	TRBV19	CASSNWYANTEAFF	TGTGCCAGTAGCAATTGGTATGCGAACACTGAAGCTTTCTTT
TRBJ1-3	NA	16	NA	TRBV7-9	CASSLVRGYDGNTIYF	TGTGCCAGCAGCTTAGTACGAGGGTATGACGGAAACACCATATATTTT
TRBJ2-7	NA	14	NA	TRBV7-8	CASSGQGPSYEQYF	TGTGCCAGCAGCGGACAAGGGCCCTCCTACGAGCAGTACTTC
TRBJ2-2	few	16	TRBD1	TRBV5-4	CASSLGGQVDTGELFF	TGTGCCAGCAGCTTGGGGGGACAGGTTGACACCGGGGAGCTGTTTTTT
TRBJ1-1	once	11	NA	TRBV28	CASLGFYEAFF	TGTGCCAGCCTGGGGTTTTATGAAGCTTTCTTT
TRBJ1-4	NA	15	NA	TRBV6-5	CASSPMWTENEKLFF	TGTGCCAGCAGCCCAATGTGGACGGAAAATGAAAAACTGTTTTTT
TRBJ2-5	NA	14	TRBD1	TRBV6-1	CASSPGTDQETQYF	TGTGCCAGCAGTCCGGGGACAGATCAAGAGACCCAGTACTTC
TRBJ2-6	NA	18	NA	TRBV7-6	CASSSIPSFNSGANVLTF	TGTGCCAGCAGCTCCATACCCTCTTTTAACTCTGGGGCCAACGTCCTGACTTTC
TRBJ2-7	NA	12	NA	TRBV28	CASSAPRGEQYF	TGTGCCAGCAGTGCTCCCCGGGGGGAGCAGTACTTC
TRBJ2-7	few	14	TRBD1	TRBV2	CASSNRGWAYEQYF	TGTGCCAGCAGTAACAGGGGATGGGCCTACGAGCAGTACTTC
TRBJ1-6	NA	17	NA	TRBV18	CASSSDLWSSYNSPLHF	TGTGCCAGCTCATCGGATCTGTGGAGCTCCTATAATTCACCCCTCCACTTT
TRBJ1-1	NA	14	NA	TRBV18	CASSPPPLGTEAFF	TGTGCCAGCTCACCACCCCCCCTGGGCACTGAAGCTTTCTTT
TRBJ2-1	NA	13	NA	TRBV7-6	CASSLREEAEQFF	TGTGCCAGCAGCTTAAGGGAGGAGGCGGAGCAGTTCTTC
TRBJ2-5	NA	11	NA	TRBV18	CASSPRETQYF	TGTGCCAGCTCACCCAGAGAGACCCAGTACTTC
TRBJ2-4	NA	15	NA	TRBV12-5	CASGLETGTKNIQYF	TGTGCTAGTGGTTTAGAAACAGGGACCAAAAACATTCAGTACTTC
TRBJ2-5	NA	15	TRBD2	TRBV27	CASGGGGLAGETQYF	TGTGCCAGCGGCGGGGGGGGGCTAGCGGGAGAGACCCAGTACTTC
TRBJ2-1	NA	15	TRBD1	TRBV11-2	CASSLRTGGAWEQFF	TGTGCCAGCAGCTTAAGGACAGGGGGCGCATGGGAGCAGTTCTTC